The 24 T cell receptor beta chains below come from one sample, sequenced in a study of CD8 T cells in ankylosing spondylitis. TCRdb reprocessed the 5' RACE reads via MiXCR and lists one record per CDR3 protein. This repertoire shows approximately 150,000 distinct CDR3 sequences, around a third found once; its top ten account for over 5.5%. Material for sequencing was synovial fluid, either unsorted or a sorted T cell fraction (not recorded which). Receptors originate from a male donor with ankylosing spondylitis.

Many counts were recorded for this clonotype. CDR3 in DNA: TGTGCCAGCAGTTATGGGCGGGGTAATGAAAAACTGTTTTTT. It codes for CASSYGRGNEKLFF. This chain joins TRBV2 and TRBJ1-4; D remains ambiguous. This CDR3 has 14 amino acids. V lost 5 bases and J lost 4, with 11 bases in between. Germline V CDR1 and CDR2: SNHLY, FYNNEI.

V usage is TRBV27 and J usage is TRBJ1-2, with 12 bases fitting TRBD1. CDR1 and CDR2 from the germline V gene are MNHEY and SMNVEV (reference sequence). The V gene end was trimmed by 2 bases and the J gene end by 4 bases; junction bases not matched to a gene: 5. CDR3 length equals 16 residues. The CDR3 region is CASSLTGTGGGYGYTF. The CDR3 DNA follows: TGTGCCAGCAGTTTAACCGGGACAGGGGGCGGCTATGGCTACACCTTC.

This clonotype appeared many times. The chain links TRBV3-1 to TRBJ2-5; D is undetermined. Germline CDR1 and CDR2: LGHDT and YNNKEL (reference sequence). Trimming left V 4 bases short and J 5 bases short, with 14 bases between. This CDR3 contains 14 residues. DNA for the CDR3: TGTGCCAGCAGCCCTCTACCGGACCCGGAGACCCAGTACTTC. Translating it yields CASSPLPDPETQYF.

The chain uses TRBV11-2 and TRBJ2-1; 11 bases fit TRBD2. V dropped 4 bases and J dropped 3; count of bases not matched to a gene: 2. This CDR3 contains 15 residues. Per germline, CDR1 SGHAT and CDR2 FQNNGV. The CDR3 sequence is CASSSTSGIYNEQFF. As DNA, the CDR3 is TGTGCCAGCAGCTCGACTAGCGGGATCTACAATGAGCAGTTCTTC.

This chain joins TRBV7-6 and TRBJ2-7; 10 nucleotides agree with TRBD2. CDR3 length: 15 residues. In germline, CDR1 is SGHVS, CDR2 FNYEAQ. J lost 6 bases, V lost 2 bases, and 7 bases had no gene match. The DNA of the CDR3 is TGTGCCAGCAGCTTAATGTCTAGCGGGAGTACCGAGCAGTACTTC. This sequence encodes CASSLMSSGSTEQYF. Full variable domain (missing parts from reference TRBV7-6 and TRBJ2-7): GAGVSQSPRYKVTKRGQDVALRCDPISGHVSLYWYRQALGQGPEFLTYFNYEAQQDKSGLPNDRFSAERPEGSISTLTIQRTEQRDSAMYRCASSLMSSGSTEQYFGPGTRLTVT.

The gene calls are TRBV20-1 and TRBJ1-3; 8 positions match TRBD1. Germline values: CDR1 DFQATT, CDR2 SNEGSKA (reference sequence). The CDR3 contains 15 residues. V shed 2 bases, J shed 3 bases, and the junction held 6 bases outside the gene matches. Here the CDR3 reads CSARTRGLVGNTIYF. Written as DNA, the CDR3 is TGCAGTGCTAGAACCAGGGGGCTTGTTGGAAACACCATATATTTT.

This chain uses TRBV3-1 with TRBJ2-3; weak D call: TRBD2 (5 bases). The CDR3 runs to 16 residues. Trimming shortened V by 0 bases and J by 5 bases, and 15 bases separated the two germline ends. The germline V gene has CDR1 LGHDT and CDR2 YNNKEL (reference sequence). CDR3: CASSQDFPGGGDTQYF. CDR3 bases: TGTGCCAGCAGCCAAGATTTCCCAGGCGGAGGAGATACGCAGTATTTT.

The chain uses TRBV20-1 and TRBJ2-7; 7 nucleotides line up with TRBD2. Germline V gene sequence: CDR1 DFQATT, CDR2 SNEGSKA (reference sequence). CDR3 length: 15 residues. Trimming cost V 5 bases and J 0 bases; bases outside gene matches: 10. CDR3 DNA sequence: TGCAGTGCTCGCAGACTAGCCCAGAGCTCCTACGAGCAGTACTTC. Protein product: CSARRLAQSSYEQYF.

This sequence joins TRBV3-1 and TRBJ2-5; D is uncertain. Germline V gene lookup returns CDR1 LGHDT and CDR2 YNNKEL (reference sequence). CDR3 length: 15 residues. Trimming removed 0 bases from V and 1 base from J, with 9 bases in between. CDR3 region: CASSQEDRSQETQYF. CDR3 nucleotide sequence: TGTGCCAGCAGCCAAGAGGACCGTAGCCAAGAGACCCAGTACTTC.

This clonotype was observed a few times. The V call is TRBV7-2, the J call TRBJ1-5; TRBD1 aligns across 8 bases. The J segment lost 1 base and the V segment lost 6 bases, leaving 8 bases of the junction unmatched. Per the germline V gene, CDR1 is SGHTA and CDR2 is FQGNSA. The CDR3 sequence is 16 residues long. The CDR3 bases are TGTGCCAGCAGTCCGACCCACAGGGGGAGCAATCAGCCCCAGCATTTT. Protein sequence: CASSPTHRGSNQPQHF.

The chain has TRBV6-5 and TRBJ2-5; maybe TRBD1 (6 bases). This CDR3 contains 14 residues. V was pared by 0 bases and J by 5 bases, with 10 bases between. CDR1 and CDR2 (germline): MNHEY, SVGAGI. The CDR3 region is CASSYSQGWETQYF. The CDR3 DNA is TGTGCCAGCAGTTACTCCCAGGGGTGGGAGACCCAGTACTTC.

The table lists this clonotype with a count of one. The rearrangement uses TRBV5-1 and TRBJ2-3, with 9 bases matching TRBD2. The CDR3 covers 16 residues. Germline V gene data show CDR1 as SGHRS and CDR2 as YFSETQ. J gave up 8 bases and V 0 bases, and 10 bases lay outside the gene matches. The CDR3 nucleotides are TGCGCCAGCAGCTTGGCCCTGGGCGGGAGGGAGCCTACGCAGTATTTT. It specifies CASSLALGGREPTQYF.

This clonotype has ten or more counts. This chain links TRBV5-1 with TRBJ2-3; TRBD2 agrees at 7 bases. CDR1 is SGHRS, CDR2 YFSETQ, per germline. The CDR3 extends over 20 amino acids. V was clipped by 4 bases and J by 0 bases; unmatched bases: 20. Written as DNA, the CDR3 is TGCGCCAGCAGCCATGTCTGGACTAGTCGGGAATCCGGTAGCACAGATACGCAGTATTTT. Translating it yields CASSHVWTSRESGSTDTQYF.

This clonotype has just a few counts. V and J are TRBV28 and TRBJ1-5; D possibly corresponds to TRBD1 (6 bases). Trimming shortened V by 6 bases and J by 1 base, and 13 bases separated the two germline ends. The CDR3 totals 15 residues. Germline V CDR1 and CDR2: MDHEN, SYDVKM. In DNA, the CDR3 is TGTGCCAGCAGCTATGGGACACCCAGCAATCAGCCCCAGCATTTT. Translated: CASSYGTPSNQPQHF.

The CDR3 sequence is CASSKDPTGKWDTQYF. The CDR3 DNA sequence: TGTGCCAGCAGCAAAGACCCGACAGGAAAATGGGATACGCAGTATTTT. This sequence joins TRBV7-3 and TRBJ2-3, with a tentative D call TRBD1 (6 bases). Trimming removed 5 bases at V and 6 bases at J, with 21 bases between. The CDR3 is 16 amino acids. CDR1 is SGHTA, CDR2 FQGTGA, per germline.

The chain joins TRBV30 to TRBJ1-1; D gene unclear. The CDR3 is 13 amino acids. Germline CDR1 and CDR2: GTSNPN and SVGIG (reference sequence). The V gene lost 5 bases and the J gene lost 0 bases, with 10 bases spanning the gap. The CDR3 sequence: CAWLDGLNTEAFF. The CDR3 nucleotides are TGTGCCTGGTTGGACGGCTTGAACACTGAAGCTTTCTTT. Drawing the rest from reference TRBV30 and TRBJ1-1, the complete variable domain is SQTIHQWPATLVQPVGSPLSLECTVEGTSNPNLYWYRQAAGRGLQLLFYSVGIGQISSEVPQNLSASRPQDRQFILSSKKLLLSDSGFYLCAWLDGLNTEAFFGQGTRLTVV.

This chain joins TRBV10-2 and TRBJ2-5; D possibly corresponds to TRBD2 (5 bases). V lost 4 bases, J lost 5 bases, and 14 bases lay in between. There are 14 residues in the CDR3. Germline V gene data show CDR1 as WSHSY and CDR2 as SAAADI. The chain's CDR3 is CASSGRTSPETQYF. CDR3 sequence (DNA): TGCGCCAGCAGTGGCAGAACTAGTCCCGAGACCCAGTACTTC.

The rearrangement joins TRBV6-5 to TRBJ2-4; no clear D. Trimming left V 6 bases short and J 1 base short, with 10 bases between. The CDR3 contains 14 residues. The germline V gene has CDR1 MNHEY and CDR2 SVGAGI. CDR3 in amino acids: CASSYRTAKNIQYF. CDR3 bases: TGTGCCAGCAGCTATAGGACCGCCAAAAACATTCAGTACTTC.

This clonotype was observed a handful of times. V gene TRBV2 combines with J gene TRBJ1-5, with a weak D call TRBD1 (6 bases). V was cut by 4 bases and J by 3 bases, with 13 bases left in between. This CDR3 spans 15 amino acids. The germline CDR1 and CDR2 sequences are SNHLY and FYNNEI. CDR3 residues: CASSGDRTVNQPQHF. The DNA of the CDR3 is TGTGCCAGCAGTGGCGACAGGACAGTCAATCAGCCCCAGCATTTT.

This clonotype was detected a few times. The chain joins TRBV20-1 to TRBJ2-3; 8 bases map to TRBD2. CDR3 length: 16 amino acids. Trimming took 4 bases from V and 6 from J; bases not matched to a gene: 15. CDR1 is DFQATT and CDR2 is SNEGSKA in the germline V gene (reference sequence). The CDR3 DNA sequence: TGCAGTGCTACGCCCCCGGGACTTTCGGGGGGGGATACGCAGTATTTT. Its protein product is CSATPPGLSGGDTQYF.

The CDR3 coding sequence is TGTGCCAGCTCGCTGACACAGGGGGCTGGCACAGATACGCAGTATTTT. Translating it yields CASSLTQGAGTDTQYF. J is TRBJ2-3 and V is TRBV18; 9 positions match TRBD1. J gave up 1 base and V 6 bases, and 8 bases lay outside the gene matches. CDR1 is KGHSH, CDR2 LQKENI, per germline. The CDR3 has 16 residues. The whole variable domain, remainder taken from reference TRBV18 and TRBJ2-3, is NAGVMQNPRHLVRRRGQEARLRCSPMKGHSHVYWYRQLPEEGLKFMVYLQKENIIDESGMPKERFSAEFPKEGPSILRIQQVVRGDSAAYFCASSLTQGAGTDTQYFGPGTRLTVL.

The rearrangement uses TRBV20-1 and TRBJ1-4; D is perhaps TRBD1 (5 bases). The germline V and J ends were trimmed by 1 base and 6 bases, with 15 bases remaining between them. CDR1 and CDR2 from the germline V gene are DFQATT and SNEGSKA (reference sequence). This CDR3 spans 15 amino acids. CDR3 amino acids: CSARALGDGYEKLFF. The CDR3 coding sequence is TGCAGTGCTAGAGCCTTGGGGGACGGGTATGAAAAACTGTTTTTT.

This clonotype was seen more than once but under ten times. The CDR3 DNA reads TGTGCCAGCAGTACAGACGGAGGGATGGGAAACACCATATATTTT. It codes for CASSTDGGMGNTIYF. This chain links TRBV11-2 with TRBJ1-3, with D uncertain. In germline, CDR1 is SGHAT, CDR2 FQNNGV. Trimming pared 6 bases from V and 4 bases from J, leaving 16 bases between. The CDR3 covers 15 residues.

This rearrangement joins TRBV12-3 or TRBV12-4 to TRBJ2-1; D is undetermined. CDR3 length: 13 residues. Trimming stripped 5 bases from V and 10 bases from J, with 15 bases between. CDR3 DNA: TGTGCCAGCAGTCCTCCGGTTAGAACCGAGCAGTTCTTC. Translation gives CASSPPVRTEQFF.